This entry is about one T cell receptor (beta chain). V gave up 3 bases and J gave up 5 bases, with 16 bases separating them. This CDR3 is built from 15 residues. Germline assignment: CDR1 KGHSH and CDR2 LQKENI. Using immunoSEQ multiplex PCR, the repertoire was profiled, and TCRdb retains in-frame clones only, with some absent. The table shows tens of thousands of clones, with almost 85% occurring only once. These data originate in a study of control samples from healthy donors and cancer patients. This chain uses TRBV18 with TRBJ1-1; D remains unclear. The sequencing input was blood. This TCR derives from a woman aged 55-75 years in good health. The CDR3 sequence is CASSPLNTKLTEAFF. The CDR3 bases are TGTGCCAGCTCACCCTTGAACACGAAGCTTACTGAAGCTTTCTTT.